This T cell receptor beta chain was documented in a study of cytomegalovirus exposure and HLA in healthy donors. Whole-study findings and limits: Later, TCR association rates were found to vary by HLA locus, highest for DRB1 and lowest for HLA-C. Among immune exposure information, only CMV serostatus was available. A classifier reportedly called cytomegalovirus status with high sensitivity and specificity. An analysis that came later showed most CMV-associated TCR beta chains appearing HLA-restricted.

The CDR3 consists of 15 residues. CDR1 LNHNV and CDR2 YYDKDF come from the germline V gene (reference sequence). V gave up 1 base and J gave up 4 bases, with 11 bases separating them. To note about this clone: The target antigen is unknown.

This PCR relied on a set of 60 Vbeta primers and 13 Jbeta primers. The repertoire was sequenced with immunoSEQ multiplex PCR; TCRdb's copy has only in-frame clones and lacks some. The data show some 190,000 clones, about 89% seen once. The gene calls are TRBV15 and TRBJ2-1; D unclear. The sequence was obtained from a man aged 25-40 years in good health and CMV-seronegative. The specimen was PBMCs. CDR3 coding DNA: TGTGCCACCAGCAGAGGAGAAAAAAAATACAATGAGCAGTTCTTC. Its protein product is CATSRGEKKYNEQFF.